The next 5 T cell receptor beta chains were all read from a single sample in a study of blood T cell repertoires in COVID-19. The protocol was immunoSEQ multiplex PCR, while the TCRdb copy is restricted to in-frame clones and leaves out a portion. Of fewer than 600,000 clones in the sample, roughly 89% were seen once. The material sequenced was peripheral blood. These receptors came from a man aged 18 to 29 with COVID-19, enrolled during active disease.

The chain employs TRBV3-1 (or the pseudogene TRBV3-2) and TRBJ1-5; TRBD1 might be the D (6 bases). The V gene's germline CDR1 is LGHDT and CDR2 YNNKEL (reference sequence). Between the trimmed V and J ends, which lost 3 bases and 8 bases, there was a span of 17 bases. The CDR3 runs 15 residues. For the CDR3, the DNA is TGTGCCAGCAGCCAGTCGACAGGTGGTCCGGAGCCCCAGCATTTT. Protein product: CASSQSTGGPEPQHF.

The J gene is TRBJ1-6, the V gene TRBV19, with D unclear. V lost 5 bases to trimming and J lost 10 bases, with 12 bases between them. CDR1 is LNHDA, CDR2 SQIVND, per germline (reference sequence). The CDR3 sequence is 13 residues long. The CDR3 spells CASSQEGGSPLHF. The CDR3, as DNA: TGTGCCAGTAGTCAGGAGGGAGGCTCACCCCTCCACTTT.

This chain links TRBV23-1 with TRBJ2-2, with D maybe TRBD2 (6 bases). TRBV23-1 is treated as an ORF (open reading frame) with a function not yet certain. The CDR3 is made up of 16 amino acids. The germline V and J ends were trimmed by 5 bases and 1 base, with 14 bases remaining between them. CDR3 nucleotide sequence: TGCGCCAGCAGTTCCATTTTAGCGGAGAACACCGGGGAGCTGTTTTTT. It specifies CASSSILAENTGELFF.

This rearrangement joins TRBV10-3 to TRBJ1-1; weak D call: TRBD1 (6 bases). The germline V gene has CDR1 ENHRY and CDR2 SYGVKD. The CDR3 contains 15 residues. V was trimmed by 5 bases and J by 0 bases, leaving 13 bases between them. CDR3: CAISSTGGMNTEAFF. The CDR3 coding sequence is TGTGCCATCAGTTCGACAGGAGGCATGAACACTGAAGCTTTCTTT.

This chain connects TRBV2 to TRBJ2-3; D call uncertain. V lost 5 bases, J lost 1 base, and 13 bases lay in between. This CDR3 contains 15 residues. The germline CDR1 and CDR2 sequences are SNHLY and FYNNEI. The CDR3, as DNA: TGTGCCAGCAGTCTTCTTACCCAGGGCACAGATACGCAGTATTTT. Protein sequence: CASSLLTQGTDTQYF.